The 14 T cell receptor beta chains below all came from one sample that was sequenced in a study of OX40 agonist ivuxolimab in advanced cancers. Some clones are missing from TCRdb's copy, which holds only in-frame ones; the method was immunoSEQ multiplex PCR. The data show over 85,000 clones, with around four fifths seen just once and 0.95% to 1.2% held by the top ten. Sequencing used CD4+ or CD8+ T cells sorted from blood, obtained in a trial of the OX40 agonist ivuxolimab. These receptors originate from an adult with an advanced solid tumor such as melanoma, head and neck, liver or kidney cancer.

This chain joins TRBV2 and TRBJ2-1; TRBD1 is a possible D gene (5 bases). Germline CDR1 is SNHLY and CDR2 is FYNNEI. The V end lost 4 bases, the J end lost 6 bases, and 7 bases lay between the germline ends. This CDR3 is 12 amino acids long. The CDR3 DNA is TGTGCCAGCAGTGGGACACCCAATGAGCAGTTCTTC. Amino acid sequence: CASSGTPNEQFF.

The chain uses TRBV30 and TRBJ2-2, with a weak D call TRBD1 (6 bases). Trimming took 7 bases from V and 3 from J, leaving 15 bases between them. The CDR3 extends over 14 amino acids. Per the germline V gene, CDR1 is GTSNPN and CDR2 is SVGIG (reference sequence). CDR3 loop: CASRWDTYTGELFF. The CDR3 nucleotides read TGTGCCTCGCGGTGGGACACCTACACCGGGGAGCTGTTTTTT.

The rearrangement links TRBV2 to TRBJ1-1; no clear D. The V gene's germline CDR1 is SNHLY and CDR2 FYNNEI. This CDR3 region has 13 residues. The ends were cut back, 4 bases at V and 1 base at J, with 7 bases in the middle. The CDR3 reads CASSALENTEAFF. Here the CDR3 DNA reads TGTGCCAGCAGTGCCTTGGAGAACACTGAAGCTTTCTTT. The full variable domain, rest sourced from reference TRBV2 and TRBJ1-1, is EPEVTQTPSHQVTQMGQEVILRCVPISNHLYFYWYRQILGQKVEFLVSFYNNEISEKSEIFDDQFSVERPDGSNFTLKIRSTKLEDSAMYFCASSALENTEAFFGQGTRLTVV.

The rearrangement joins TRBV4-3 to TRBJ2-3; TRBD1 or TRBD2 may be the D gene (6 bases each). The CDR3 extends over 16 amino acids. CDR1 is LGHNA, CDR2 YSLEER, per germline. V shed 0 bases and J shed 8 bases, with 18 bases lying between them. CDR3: CASSQEGGAEWTTQYF. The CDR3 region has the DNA TGCGCCAGCAGCCAAGAGGGGGGCGCGGAGTGGACTACGCAGTATTTT.

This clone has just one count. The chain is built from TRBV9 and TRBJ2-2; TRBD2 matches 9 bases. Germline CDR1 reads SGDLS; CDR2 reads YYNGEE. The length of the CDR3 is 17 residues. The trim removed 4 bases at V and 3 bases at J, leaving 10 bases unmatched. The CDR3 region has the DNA TGTGCCAGCAGCCATCCTAGCGGGGCGAGAGACACCGGGGAGCTGTTTTTT. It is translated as CASSHPSGARDTGELFF.

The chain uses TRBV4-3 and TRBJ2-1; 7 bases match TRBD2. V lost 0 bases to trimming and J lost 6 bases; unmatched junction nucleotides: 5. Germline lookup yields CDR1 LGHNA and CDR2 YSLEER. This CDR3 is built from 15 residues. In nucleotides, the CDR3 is TGCGCCAGCAGCCAAGAAGGTCCGGGGGGCAATGAGCAGTTCTTC. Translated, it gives CASSQEGPGGNEQFF.

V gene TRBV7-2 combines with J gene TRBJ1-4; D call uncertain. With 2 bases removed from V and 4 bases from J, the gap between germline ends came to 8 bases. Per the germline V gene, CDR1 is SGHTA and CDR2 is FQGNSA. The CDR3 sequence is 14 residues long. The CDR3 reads CASSLYKGNEKLFF. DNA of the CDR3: TGTGCCAGCAGCTTATATAAGGGTAATGAAAAACTGTTTTTT.

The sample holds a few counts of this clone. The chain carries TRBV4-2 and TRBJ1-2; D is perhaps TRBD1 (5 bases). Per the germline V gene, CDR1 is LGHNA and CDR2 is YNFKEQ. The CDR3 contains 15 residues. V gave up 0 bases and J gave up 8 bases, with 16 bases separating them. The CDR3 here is CASSQDWRQGGGYTF. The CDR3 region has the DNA TGTGCCAGCAGCCAAGATTGGCGCCAGGGCGGGGGCTACACCTTC.

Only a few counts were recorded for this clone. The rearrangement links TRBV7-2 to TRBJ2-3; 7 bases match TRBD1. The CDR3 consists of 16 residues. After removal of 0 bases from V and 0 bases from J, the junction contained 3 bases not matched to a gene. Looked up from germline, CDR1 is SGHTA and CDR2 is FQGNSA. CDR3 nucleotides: TGTGCCAGCAGCTTAGCCGGGGACAGAAGCACAGATACGCAGTATTTT. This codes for CASSLAGDRSTDTQYF.

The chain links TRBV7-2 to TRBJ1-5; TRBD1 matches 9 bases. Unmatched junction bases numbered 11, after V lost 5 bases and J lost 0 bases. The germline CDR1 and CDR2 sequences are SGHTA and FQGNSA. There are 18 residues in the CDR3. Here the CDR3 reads CASSLTGGGGYSNQPQHF. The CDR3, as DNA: TGTGCCAGCAGCCTGACAGGGGGAGGGGGGTATAGCAATCAGCCCCAGCATTTT.

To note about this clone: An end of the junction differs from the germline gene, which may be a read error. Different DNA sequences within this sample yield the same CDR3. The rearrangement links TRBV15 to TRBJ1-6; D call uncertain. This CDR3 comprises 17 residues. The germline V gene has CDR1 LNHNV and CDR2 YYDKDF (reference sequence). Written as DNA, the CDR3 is TGTGCCACCAGCAGAGAAACCGCAAGCTCCTATAATTCGCCCCTCCACTTT. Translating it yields CATSRETASSYNSPLHF.

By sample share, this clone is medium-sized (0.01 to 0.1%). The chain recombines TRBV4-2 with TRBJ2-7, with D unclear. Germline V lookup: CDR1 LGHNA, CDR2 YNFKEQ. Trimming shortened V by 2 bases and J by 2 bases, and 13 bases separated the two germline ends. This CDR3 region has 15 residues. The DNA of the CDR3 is TGTGCCAGCAGCCAACCCGGTAAAGCGCCCTACGAGCAGTACTTC. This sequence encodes CASSQPGKAPYEQYF.

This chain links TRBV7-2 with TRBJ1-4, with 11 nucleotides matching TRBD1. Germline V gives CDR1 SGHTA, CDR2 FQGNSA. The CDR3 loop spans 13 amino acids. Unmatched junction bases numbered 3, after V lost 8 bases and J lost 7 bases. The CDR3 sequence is CASQGQGGEKLFF. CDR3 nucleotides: TGTGCCAGCCAGGGACAGGGGGGTGAAAAACTGTTTTTT.

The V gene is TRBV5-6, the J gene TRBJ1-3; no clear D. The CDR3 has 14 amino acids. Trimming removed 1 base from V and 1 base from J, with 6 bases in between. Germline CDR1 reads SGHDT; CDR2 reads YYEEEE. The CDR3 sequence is CASSLRGSGNTIYF. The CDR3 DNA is TGTGCCAGCAGCTTGCGAGGGTCTGGAAACACCATATATTTT. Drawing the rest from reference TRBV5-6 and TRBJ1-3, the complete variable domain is DAGVTQSPTHLIKTRGQQVTLRCSPKSGHDTVSWYQQALGQGPQFIFQYYEEEERQRGNFPDRFSGHQFPNYSSELNVNALLLGDSALYLCASSLRGSGNTIYFGEGSWLTVV.